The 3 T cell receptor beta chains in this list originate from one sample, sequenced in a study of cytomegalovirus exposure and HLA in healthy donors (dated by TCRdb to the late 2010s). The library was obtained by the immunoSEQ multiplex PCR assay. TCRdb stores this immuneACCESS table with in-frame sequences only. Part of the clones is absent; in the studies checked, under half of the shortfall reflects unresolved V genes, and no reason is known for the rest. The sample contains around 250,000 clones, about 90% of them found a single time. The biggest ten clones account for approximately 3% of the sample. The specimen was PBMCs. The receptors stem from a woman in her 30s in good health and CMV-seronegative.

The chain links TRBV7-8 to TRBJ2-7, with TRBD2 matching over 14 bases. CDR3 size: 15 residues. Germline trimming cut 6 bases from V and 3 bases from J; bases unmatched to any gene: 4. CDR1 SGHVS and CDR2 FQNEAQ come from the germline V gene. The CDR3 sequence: CASRGGTSGSYEQYF. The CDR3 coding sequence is TGTGCCAGCAGAGGAGGGACTAGCGGGAGCTACGAGCAGTACTTC. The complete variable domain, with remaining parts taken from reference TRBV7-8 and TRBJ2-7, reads GAGVSQSPRYKVAKRGQDVALRCDPISGHVSLFWYQQALGQGPEFLTYFQNEAQLDKSGLPSDRFFAERPEGSVSTLKIQRTQQEDSAVYLCASRGGTSGSYEQYFGPGTRLTVT.

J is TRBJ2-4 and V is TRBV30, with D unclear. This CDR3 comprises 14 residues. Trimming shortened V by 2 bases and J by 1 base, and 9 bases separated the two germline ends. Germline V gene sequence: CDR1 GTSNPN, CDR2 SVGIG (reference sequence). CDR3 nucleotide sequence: TGTGCCTGGAGTCCCAGGATTGCCAAAAACATTCAGTACTTC. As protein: CAWSPRIAKNIQYF.

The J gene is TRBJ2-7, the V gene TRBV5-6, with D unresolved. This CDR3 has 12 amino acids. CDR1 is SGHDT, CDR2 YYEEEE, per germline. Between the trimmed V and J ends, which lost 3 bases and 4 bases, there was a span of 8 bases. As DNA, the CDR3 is TGTGCCAGCAGCTCAGAGGCATACGAGCAGTACTTC. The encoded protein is CASSSEAYEQYF.